This T cell receptor beta chain appears in the sequencing data of a study of blood T cell repertoires in COVID-19. Authors' processing steps: Amplification of reference gene primers was used by the study to estimate nucleated cell counts. Using immunoSEQ multiplex PCR, the repertoire was profiled, and TCRdb retains in-frame clones only, with some absent. The V and J calls and the clone size are those of that table, but D and trimming were determined from the DNA. The table shows roughly 31,000 clones, with 90% occurring only once. The CDR3 is made up of 14 amino acids. V dropped 5 bases and J dropped 2 bases, with 13 bases sitting between them. Germline-derived CDR1 and CDR2 are MNHNY and SVGAGI (reference sequence).

This receptor was obtained from a man in his 60s with active COVID-19. Sequenced material: peripheral blood. The chain recombines TRBV6-6 with TRBJ2-7, with D tentatively TRBD1 (6 bases). CDR3 residues: CASSPISGAYEQYF. CDR3 coding DNA: TGTGCCAGCAGTCCTATTTCAGGGGCCTACGAGCAGTACTTC.